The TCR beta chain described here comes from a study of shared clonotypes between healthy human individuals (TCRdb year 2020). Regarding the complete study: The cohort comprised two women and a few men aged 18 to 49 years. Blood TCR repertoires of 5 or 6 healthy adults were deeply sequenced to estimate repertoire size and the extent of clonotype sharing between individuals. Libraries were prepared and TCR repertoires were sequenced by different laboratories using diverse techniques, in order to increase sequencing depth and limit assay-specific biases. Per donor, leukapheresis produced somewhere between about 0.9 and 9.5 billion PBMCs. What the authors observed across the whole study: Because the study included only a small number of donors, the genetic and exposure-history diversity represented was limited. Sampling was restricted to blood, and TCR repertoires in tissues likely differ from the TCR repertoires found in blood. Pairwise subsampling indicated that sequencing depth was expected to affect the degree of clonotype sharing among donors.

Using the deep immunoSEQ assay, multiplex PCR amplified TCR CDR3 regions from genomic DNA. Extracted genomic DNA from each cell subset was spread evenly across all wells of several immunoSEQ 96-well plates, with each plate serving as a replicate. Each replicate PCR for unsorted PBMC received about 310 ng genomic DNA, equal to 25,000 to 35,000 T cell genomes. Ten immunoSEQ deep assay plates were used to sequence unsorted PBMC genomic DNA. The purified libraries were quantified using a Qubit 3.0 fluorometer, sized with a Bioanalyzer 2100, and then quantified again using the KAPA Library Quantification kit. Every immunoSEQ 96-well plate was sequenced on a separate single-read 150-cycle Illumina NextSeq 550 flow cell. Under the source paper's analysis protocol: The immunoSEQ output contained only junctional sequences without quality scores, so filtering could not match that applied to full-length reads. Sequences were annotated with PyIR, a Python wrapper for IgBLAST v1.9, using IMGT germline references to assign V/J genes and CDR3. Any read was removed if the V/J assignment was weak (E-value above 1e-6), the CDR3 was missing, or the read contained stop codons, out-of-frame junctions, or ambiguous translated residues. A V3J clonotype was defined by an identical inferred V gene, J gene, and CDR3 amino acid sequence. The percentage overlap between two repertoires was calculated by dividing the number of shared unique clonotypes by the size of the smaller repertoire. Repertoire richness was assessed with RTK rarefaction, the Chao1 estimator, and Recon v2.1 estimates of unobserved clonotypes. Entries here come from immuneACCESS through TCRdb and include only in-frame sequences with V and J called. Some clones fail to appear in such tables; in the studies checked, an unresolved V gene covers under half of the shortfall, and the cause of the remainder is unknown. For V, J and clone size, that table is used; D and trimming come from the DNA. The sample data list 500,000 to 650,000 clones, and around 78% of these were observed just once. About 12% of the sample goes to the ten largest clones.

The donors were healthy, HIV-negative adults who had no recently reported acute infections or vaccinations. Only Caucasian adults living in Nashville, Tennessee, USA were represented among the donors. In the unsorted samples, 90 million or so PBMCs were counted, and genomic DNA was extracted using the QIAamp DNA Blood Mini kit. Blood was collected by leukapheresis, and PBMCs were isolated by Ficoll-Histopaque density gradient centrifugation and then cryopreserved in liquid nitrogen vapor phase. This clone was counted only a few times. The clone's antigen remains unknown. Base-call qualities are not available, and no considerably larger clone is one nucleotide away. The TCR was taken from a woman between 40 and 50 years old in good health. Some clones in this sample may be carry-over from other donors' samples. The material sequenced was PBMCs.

The CDR3 here reads CASSESTGFRYGYTF. The DNA reads TGTGCCAGCAGTGAATCGACAGGGTTTCGATATGGCTACACCTTC. Recombination linked TRBV25-1 to TRBJ1-2; 7 junctional bases match TRBD1. At the junction V is shortened by 1 base and J by 5 bases; bases outside the gene matches: 7. CDR3 length: 15 amino acids, cysteine to phenylalanine. The read is trimmed to its CDR3 DNA, 45 bases read in frame from base 1. Looking up the germline V gene yields CDR1 MGHDK and CDR2 SYGVNS.